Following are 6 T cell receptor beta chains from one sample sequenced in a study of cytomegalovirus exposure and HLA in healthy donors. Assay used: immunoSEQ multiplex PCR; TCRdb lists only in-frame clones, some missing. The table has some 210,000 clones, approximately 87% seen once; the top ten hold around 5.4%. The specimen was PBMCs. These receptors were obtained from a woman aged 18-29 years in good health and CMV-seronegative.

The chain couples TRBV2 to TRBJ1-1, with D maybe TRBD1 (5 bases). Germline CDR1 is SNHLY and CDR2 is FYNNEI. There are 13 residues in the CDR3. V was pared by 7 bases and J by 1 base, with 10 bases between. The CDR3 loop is CASIRDRNTEAFF. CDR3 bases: TGTGCCAGCATCAGAGACAGGAACACTGAAGCTTTCTTT. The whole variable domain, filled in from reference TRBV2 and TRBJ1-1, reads EPEVTQTPSHQVTQMGQEVILRCVPISNHLYFYWYRQILGQKVEFLVSFYNNEISEKSEIFDDQFSVERPDGSNFTLKIRSTKLEDSAMYFCASIRDRNTEAFFGQGTRLTVV.

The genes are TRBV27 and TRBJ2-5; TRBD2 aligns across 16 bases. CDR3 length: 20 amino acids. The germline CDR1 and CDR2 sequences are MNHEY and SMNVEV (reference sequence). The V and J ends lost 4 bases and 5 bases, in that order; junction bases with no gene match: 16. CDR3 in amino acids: CASSSVRTGTSGRARETQYF. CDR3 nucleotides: TGTGCCAGCAGTTCTGTCAGGACCGGGACTAGCGGGAGGGCCAGGGAGACCCAGTACTTC.

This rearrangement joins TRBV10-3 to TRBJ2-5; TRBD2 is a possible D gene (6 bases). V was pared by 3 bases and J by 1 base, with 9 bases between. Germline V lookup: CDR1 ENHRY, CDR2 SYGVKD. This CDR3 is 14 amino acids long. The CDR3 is CAISDSGGQETQYF. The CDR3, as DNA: TGTGCCATCAGTGACTCCGGGGGCCAAGAGACCCAGTACTTC.

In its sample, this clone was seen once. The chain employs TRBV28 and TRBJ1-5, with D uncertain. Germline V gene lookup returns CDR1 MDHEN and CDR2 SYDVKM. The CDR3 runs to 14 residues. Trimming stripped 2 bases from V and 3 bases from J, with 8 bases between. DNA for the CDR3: TGTGCCAGCAGTTTAACCGGTTACAATCAGCCCCAGCATTTT. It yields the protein CASSLTGYNQPQHF. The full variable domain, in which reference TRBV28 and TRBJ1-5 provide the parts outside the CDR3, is DVKVTQSSRYLVKRTGEKVFLECVQDMDHENMFWYRQDPGLGLRLIYFSYDVKMKEKGDIPEGYSVSREKKERFSLILESASTNQTSMYLCASSLTGYNQPQHFGDGTRLSIL.

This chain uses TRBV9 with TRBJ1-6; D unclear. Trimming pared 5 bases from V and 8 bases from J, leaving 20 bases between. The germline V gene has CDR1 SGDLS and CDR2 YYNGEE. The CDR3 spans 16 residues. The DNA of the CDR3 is TGTGCCAGCAGTACCCCCACGACCAGCTCCGATTCACCCCTCCACTTT. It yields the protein CASSTPTTSSDSPLHF.

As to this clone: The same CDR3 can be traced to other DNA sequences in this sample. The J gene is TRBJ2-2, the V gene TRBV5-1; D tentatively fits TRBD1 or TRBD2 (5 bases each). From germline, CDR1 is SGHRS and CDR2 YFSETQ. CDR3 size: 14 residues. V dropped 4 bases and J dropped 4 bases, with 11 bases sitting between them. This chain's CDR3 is CASSLGTVTGELFF. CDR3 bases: TGCGCCAGCAGCCTGGGGACGGTCACCGGGGAGCTGTTTTTT.